This TCR beta chain originates from a study of regulatory T cells in long-lasting Graves disease. General study findings and limits: Sample size, which was small, may have reduced accuracy.

Time point here: newly diagnosed GD, antithyroid drugs for less than 3 months. The TCR library was prepared using RNA isolated from PBMCs. The germline V gene encodes CDR1 ENHRY and CDR2 SYGVKD. V was clipped by 6 bases and J by 4 bases, with 24 bases between them. The CDR3 is 17 amino acids. Researchers made TCR beta libraries by using iRepertoire HTBI primers and running Arm-PCR on CDR3 regions. TCRdb recomputed calls from the multiplex PCR reads with MiXCR, one row per CDR3 protein. Counted here are around 500,000 distinct CDR3 sequences, about 12% occurring once; the ten biggest clones make up 8% to 10%. This clonotype was observed many times. Its antigen is as yet unknown. In addition, the sample was reused for a study of T cells in Graves' hyperthyroidism and ophthalmopathy. This second study notes: Graves' hyperthyroidism without ophthalmopathy progression within 18 months was termed stable.

This clonotype originated in a woman aged 25 to 39 with Graves disease. The specimen comprised peripheral blood mononuclear cells (PBMCs), sampled at new diagnosis, from a patient treated with antithyroid drugs. The rearrangement joins TRBV10-3 to TRBJ1-2, with a weak D call TRBD1 (6 bases). CDR3 in amino acids: CAIRPGQGPTTGYGYTF. The CDR3 coding sequence is TGTGCCATCAGGCCGGGGCAGGGGCCTACCACGGGCTATGGCTACACCTTC.